This is a list of T cell receptor beta chains from one sample in a study of T-cell reconstitution after alpha-beta-depleted transplantation in children. TCRdb recomputed calls from the PCR reads with MiXCR, one row per CDR3 protein. This table has 120,000 or so distinct CDR3 sequences, roughly 23% appearing once. The sample here was PBMCs, mostly from graft donor cells, taken 180 days after TCRalphabeta/CD19-depleted stem cell transplant. These TCRs come from a male patient between 2 and 10 years old who had a stem cell transplant for chronic granulomatous disease, so the T cells may come from the graft donor. The CDR3 runs from the conserved cysteine through the conserved F or W. Fields, in order: J gene, clone size, V gene, D gene, CDR3 protein, CDR3 DNA. The D gene is left open where the match is weak. Size values are once, few and many counts, or a class for expanded clones, and some rows have none.

TRBJ2-7 | . | TRBV5-1 | TRBD1 | CASSLWDSSYEQYF | TGCGCCAGCAGCTTGTGGGACAGCTCCTACGAGCAGTACTTC
TRBJ2-5 | . | TRBV20-1 | . | CSARDGVIQETQYF | TGCAGTGCTAGAGATGGGGTAATTCAAGAGACCCAGTACTTC
TRBJ2-5 | few | TRBV29-1 | . | CSAEPGRNQETQYF | TGCAGCGCCGAACCGGGGAGAAACCAAGAGACCCAGTACTTC
TRBJ2-3 | . | TRBV7-3 | TRBD2 | CASSHYRRGGTDTQYF | TGTGCCAGCAGCCATTATCGGCGGGGGGGCACAGATACGCAGTATTTT
TRBJ2-1 | . | TRBV6-5 | TRBD2 | CASSYRLAGVGNEQFF | TGTGCCAGCAGTTACAGACTAGCGGGAGTAGGCAATGAGCAGTTCTTC
TRBJ2-2 | . | TRBV12-3/TRBV12-4 | . | CASSFSENTGELFF | TGTGCCAGCAGTTTTTCGGAAAACACCGGGGAGCTGTTTTTT
TRBJ2-2 | few | TRBV29-1 | . | CSVEERTKGSTGELFF | TGCAGCGTTGAAGAACGGACCAAGGGAAGCACCGGGGAGCTGTTTTTT
TRBJ2-1 | many | TRBV18 | TRBD2 | CASSPSGLAFYNEQFF | TGTGCCAGCTCACCATCGGGACTAGCGTTCTACAATGAGCAGTTCTTC
TRBJ2-3 | many | TRBV4-3 | . | CASSQDPTGIGTQYF | TGCGCCAGCAGCCAAGATCCTACAGGGATCGGTACGCAGTATTTT
TRBJ2-7 | few | TRBV7-8 | TRBD2 | CASSLSGRAYEQYF | TGTGCCAGCAGCTTAAGTGGGAGGGCCTACGAGCAGTACTTC
TRBJ2-7 | many | TRBV12-3/TRBV12-4 | . | CASRPREGALNF | TGTGCCAGCAGGCCTCGGGAGGGGGCTTTGAACTTC
TRBJ2-3 | many | TRBV29-1 | . | CSVVAVPSTDTQYF | TGCAGCGTTGTGGCAGTTCCTAGCACAGATACGCAGTATTTT
TRBJ2-5 | many | TRBV20-1 | . | CSARGRQETQYF | TGCAGTGCTAGGGGCCGCCAAGAGACCCAGTACTTC
TRBJ2-7 | few | TRBV12-3/TRBV12-4 | . | CASSLRLRGRSYEQYF | TGTGCCAGCAGTTTACGCCTCAGGGGAAGGTCCTACGAGCAGTACTTC
TRBJ2-3 | . | TRBV5-1 | . | CASSLASPTDTQYF | TGCGCCAGCAGCTTGGCGTCCCCCACAGATACGCAGTATTTT
TRBJ2-7 | . | TRBV20-1 | . | CSARSGTRGYEQYF | TGCAGTGCTAGATCCGGGACAAGGGGCTACGAGCAGTACTTC
TRBJ1-6 | many | TRBV6-5 | . | CASRTASAPLHF | TGTGCCAGCAGGACGGCCAGCGCCCCCCTCCACTTT
TRBJ2-3 | many | TRBV19 | . | CACINLTGTSTDTQYF | TGTGCCTGCATTAATTTGACAGGGACTAGCACAGATACGCAGTATTTT
TRBJ2-1 | many | TRBV7-3 | . | CASSSGSWWVGGGSYNEQFF | TGTGCCAGCAGCTCCGGGTCTTGGTGGGTTGGGGGAGGCTCCTACAATGAGCAGTTCTTC
TRBJ2-7 | many | TRBV5-5 | TRBD1 | CASSRRPGQGPYEQYF | TGTGCCAGCAGCCGAAGACCGGGACAGGGGCCCTACGAGCAGTACTTC
TRBJ2-2 | few | TRBV12-3/TRBV12-4 | . | CASSPQGFSNTGELFF | TGTGCCAGCAGTCCACAGGGTTTCTCCAACACCGGGGAGCTGTTTTTT
TRBJ1-6 | . | TRBV20-1 | . | CSAREKSWARVLSPLHF | TGCAGTGCTAGAGAGAAGAGTTGGGCCAGGGTATTATCACCCCTCCACTTT
TRBJ2-7 | many | TRBV20-1 | TRBD2 | CSARVASGSLGYEQYF | TGCAGTGCTAGAGTTGCTAGCGGGAGTCTGGGCTACGAGCAGTACTTC
TRBJ2-1 | . | TRBV27 | TRBD2 | CASSLTRLAGGNEQFF | TGTGCCAGCAGTTTAACCCGACTAGCGGGAGGAAATGAGCAGTTCTTC
TRBJ2-1 | many | TRBV4-3 | . | CASSQERGLTINEQFF | TGCGCCAGCAGCCAAGAGAGGGGTCTGACTATCAATGAGCAGTTCTTC
TRBJ2-1 | few | TRBV25-1 | . | CASEPVGENEQFF | TGTGCCAGCGAACCCGTCGGTGAAAATGAGCAGTTCTTC
TRBJ2-7 | . | TRBV7-2 | . | CASRGQPSDEQYF | TGTGCCAGCAGAGGACAGCCCTCCGACGAGCAGTACTTC
TRBJ2-6 | . | TRBV12-3/TRBV12-4 | . | CASTWRSSGANGLTF | TGTGCCAGCACTTGGCGCAGCTCTGGGGCCAACGGCCTGACTTTC
TRBJ2-7 | many | TRBV5-5 | TRBD2 | CASSLVGGESYEQYF | TGTGCCAGCAGCTTGGTCGGGGGGGAATCCTACGAGCAGTACTTC
TRBJ2-5 | many | TRBV5-1 | . | CASSLRRNQETQYF | TGCGCCAGCAGCTTGCGGCGGAACCAAGAGACCCAGTACTTC
TRBJ2-7 | . | TRBV27 | . | CASSSSWAATSYEQYF | TGTGCCAGCAGTTCTAGTTGGGCAGCCACCTCCTACGAGCAGTACTTC
TRBJ2-3 | . | TRBV9 | TRBD2 | CASSVWSGRTDTQYF | TGTGCCAGCAGCGTATGGTCCGGGAGGACAGATACGCAGTATTTT
TRBJ2-1 | . | TRBV5-8 | TRBD1 | CASSGAGTAYNEQFF | TGTGCCAGCAGCGGCGCCGGGACAGCCTACAATGAGCAGTTCTTC
TRBJ1-1 | many | TRBV7-9 | TRBD1 | CASSPSLTGRAEAFF | TGTGCCAGCAGCCCTAGCCTGACAGGGAGAGCTGAAGCTTTCTTT
TRBJ1-5 | . | TRBV12-3/TRBV12-4 | . | CASSLVAGEGNQPQHF | TGTGCCAGCAGTTTAGTTGCCGGGGAAGGCAATCAGCCCCAGCATTTT
TRBJ2-2 | few | TRBV10-3 | . | CAISAHLDTGELFF | TGTGCCATCAGCGCTCATCTCGACACCGGGGAGCTGTTTTTT
TRBJ2-1 | . | TRBV11-2 | . | CASSLMDNEQFF | TGTGCCAGCAGCTTGATGGACAATGAGCAGTTCTTC
TRBJ2-1 | few | TRBV20-1 | TRBD2 | CSARLAGDLIYNEQFF | TGCAGTGCTAGACTAGCGGGAGACTTGATCTACAATGAGCAGTTCTTC
TRBJ2-1 | . | TRBV5-1 | TRBD2 | CASSLDLRERPYNEQFF | TGCGCCAGCAGCTTGGATTTGCGGGAGAGGCCCTACAATGAGCAGTTCTTC
TRBJ2-1 | many | TRBV5-1 | . | CASSLGRGRTRSSYNEQFF | TGCGCCAGCAGCTTGGGGAGGGGCAGAACTAGAAGCTCCTACAATGAGCAGTTCTTC
TRBJ2-2 | . | TRBV12-3/TRBV12-4 | . | CASSLDLVESNTGELFF | TGTGCCAGCAGTTTAGACCTGGTGGAATCGAACACCGGGGAGCTGTTTTTT
TRBJ2-7 | few | TRBV12-3/TRBV12-4 | . | CASSLGAGSYEQYF | TGTGCCAGCAGTTTAGGGGCAGGTTCCTACGAGCAGTACTTC
TRBJ2-7 | many | TRBV29-1 | . | CSVALLGAGEQYF | TGCAGCGTTGCGTTACTAGGGGCTGGCGAGCAGTACTTC
TRBJ2-5 | many | TRBV6-5 | . | CASSHSLAGTGETQYF | TGTGCCAGCAGCCACAGTCTTGCAGGGACGGGGGAGACCCAGTACTTC
TRBJ2-1 | . | TRBV29-1 | TRBD2 | CSVVGGLAGVNEQFF | TGCAGCGTTGTGGGGGGACTAGCGGGAGTAAATGAGCAGTTCTTC
TRBJ2-3 | . | TRBV20-1 | . | CSARVRNTQYF | TGCAGTGCTAGAGTGAGAAATACGCAGTATTTT
TRBJ2-4 | many | TRBV5-1 | TRBD1 | CASSLEAAQGDIQYF | TGCGCCAGCAGCTTGGAGGCCGCCCAGGGGGACATTCAGTACTTC
TRBJ2-6 | few | TRBV20-1 | . | CSARDGAGPGDSGANVLTF | TGCAGTGCTAGAGATGGGGCAGGGCCAGGGGACTCTGGGGCCAACGTCCTGACTTTC
TRBJ1-1 | few | TRBV12-3/TRBV12-4 | . | CASSVNGLTEAFF | TGTGCCAGCAGTGTAAATGGTCTCACTGAAGCTTTCTTT
TRBJ1-2 | . | TRBV12-3/TRBV12-4 | TRBD1 | CASRRTGQGVGGYTF | TGTGCCAGCAGGCGAACCGGACAGGGGGTTGGTGGCTACACCTTC
TRBJ2-1 | many | TRBV27 | . | CASKTAIRNEQFF | TGTGCCAGCAAGACGGCGATCCGCAATGAGCAGTTCTTC
TRBJ2-1 | few | TRBV4-3 | TRBD1 | CASSMDRGPYNEQFF | TGCGCCAGCAGCATGGACAGGGGACCCTACAATGAGCAGTTCTTC
TRBJ2-1 | . | TRBV28 | TRBD1 | CASRMSETQGYNEQFF | TGTGCCAGCAGGATGAGCGAAACACAGGGGTACAATGAGCAGTTCTTC
TRBJ2-1 | many | TRBV20-1 | TRBD2 | CSANPGLAGNEQFF | TGCAGTGCTAATCCGGGACTAGCGGGAAATGAGCAGTTCTTC